The clone carrying this TCR beta chain was seen repeatedly, ten times or more. TCRdb called the 5' RACE reads again in MiXCR, with one record for every CDR3 protein. The data hold roughly 310,000 distinct CDR3 sequences, with 3.6% observed a single time. The entry originates in a study of T cells after yellow fever vaccination. V lost 2 bases to trimming and J lost 1 base, with 8 bases between them. Germline assignment: CDR1 SGHDN and CDR2 FVKESK. CDR3 length equals 14 residues. The receptor comes from a man aged 18 to 30 who received the YFV17D yellow fever vaccine. This chain links TRBV14 with TRBJ2-5; D is unresolved. Sequencing was performed on PBMCs, taken on the day of the yellow fever booster vaccination. The CDR3 protein is CASSQSLSQETQYF. The CDR3 DNA is TGTGCCAGCAGCCAAAGCCTCAGCCAAGAGACCCAGTACTTC.